This is a list of T cell receptor beta chains from one sample in a study of identical twins. MiXCR, run by TCRdb on the 5' RACE reads, gives a single entry per CDR3 protein. This sample has roughly 250,000 distinct CDR3 sequences; approximately 7% occur once, and the top ten carry 3.5% to 4%. The sample was also linked to a second study, of yellow fever vaccine responses in identical twins.

Sequencing was carried out using memory (CD45RO+) T cells sorted from blood. The source is a woman between 18 and 29 years old in good health. The CDR3 runs from the conserved cysteine through the conserved F or W. A D gene is named only where the DNA matches it firmly. Clone size, where shown, is once, few, many, or a class for clones that have expanded.

size | D | J | V | DNA | CDR3
few | . | TRBJ2-3 | TRBV5-1 | TGCGCCAGCAGCCTCAGACCCGCGGGGGATACGCAGTATTTT | CASSLRPAGDTQYF
. | . | TRBJ2-7 | TRBV7-9 | TGTGCCAGCAGCGTCGGGGTAATCCCCTACGAGCAGTACTTC | CASSVGVIPYEQYF
. | . | TRBJ1-1 | TRBV4-1 | TGCGCCAGCAGCCAAACCGGGCGAACTGGGACTGAAGCTTTCTTT | CASSQTGRTGTEAFF
few | TRBD2 | TRBJ2-5 | TRBV28 | TGTGCCAGCAGTTTAGTTCCGGGGGGGGCCTTTGAGACCCAGTACTTC | CASSLVPGGAFETQYF
. | TRBD1 | TRBJ2-1 | TRBV15 | TGTGCCACCAGCAGGGGGACAGGAGTCTACAATGAGCAGTTCTTC | CATSRGTGVYNEQFF
. | . | TRBJ2-1 | TRBV24-1 | TGTGCCACTCAGGGCTACAATGAGCAGTTCTTC | CATQGYNEQFF
. | . | TRBJ2-6 | TRBV12-3/TRBV12-4 | TGTGCCAGCAGTCTCCGTGGTGGGGCCAACGTCCTGACTTTC | CASSLRGGANVLTF
few | . | TRBJ2-2 | TRBV7-2 | TGTGCCAGCAGCTTAGCCGGGTTCACCGGGGAGCTGTTTTTT | CASSLAGFTGELFF
. | . | TRBJ1-4 | TRBV10-3 | TGTGCCACCCGGACAACCCTCGATAATGAAAAACTGTTTTTT | CATRTTLDNEKLFF
. | TRBD2 | TRBJ2-7 | TRBV2 | TGTGCCACCAAGCAGTATAGGGGCCCACGGGGACTAGCGGAGTCCGAGCAGTACTTC | CATKQYRGPRGLAESEQYF
many | . | TRBJ1-1 | TRBV27 | TGTGCCAGCAGTACCAATACACAGGGATGGAGGAACACTGAAGCTTTCTTT | CASSTNTQGWRNTEAFF
. | TRBD2 | TRBJ2-1 | TRBV6-5 | TGTGCCAGCAGTTGGCTAGCGGGAGGGCTGGTGAATGAGCAGTTCTTC | CASSWLAGGLVNEQFF
few | . | TRBJ2-1 | TRBV5-4 | TGTGCCAGCAGGGCGGAGAGGTCCTACAATGAGCAGTTCTTC | CASRAERSYNEQFF
. | . | TRBJ1-4 | TRBV11-2 | TGTGCCAGCAGCACCCGGTTTTTACCAACTAATGAAAAACTGTTTTTT | CASSTRFLPTNEKLFF
. | . | TRBJ1-5 | TRBV6-1 | TGTGCCAGCAGCCCAGGGTGGGGCAATCAGCCCCAGCATTTT | CASSPGWGNQPQHF
many | . | TRBJ2-3 | TRBV24-1 | TGTGCCACCAGTGACCCAGACAGGAAGAGCACAGATACGCAGTATTTT | CATSDPDRKSTDTQYF
. | . | TRBJ2-4 | TRBV28 | TGTGCCACCTCTAGCCGGGAGATGGGAACCAAAAACATTCAGTACTTC | CATSSREMGTKNIQYF
. | . | TRBJ2-3 | TRBV7-9 | TGTGCCAGCAGCTTGGGGGACATAGGGATTACAGATACGCAGTATTTT | CASSLGDIGITDTQYF
. | . | TRBJ2-3 | TRBV7-2 | TGTGCCAGCAGCCGACTGACTAGTTTAGATACGCAGTATTTT | CASSRLTSLDTQYF
many | TRBD1 | TRBJ1-5 | TRBV4-2 | TGTGCCAGCAGCCCGACCGACAGGGAAGGTCAGCCCCAGCATTTT | CASSPTDREGQPQHF
few | . | TRBJ2-7 | TRBV7-9 | TGTGCCAGCAGCCCCCAGCGGAGTCCGGGGGAGCAGTACTTC | CASSPQRSPGEQYF
many | . | TRBJ2-4 | TRBV5-1 | TGCGCCAGCAGCTTGGATGGGGAGTTAGCCATTCAGTACTTC | CASSLDGELAIQYF
. | . | TRBJ2-2 | TRBV5-6 | TGTGCCAGCAGCCTGGCTTCCCTGTGGTCGGGCCATCCCGGGGAGCTGTTTTTT | CASSLASLWSGHPGELFF
many | . | TRBJ1-2 | TRBV6-1 | TGTGCCAGCACCTCCCGGGCACTCACTAACTATGGCTACACCTTC | CASTSRALTNYGYTF
few | TRBD2 | TRBJ2-1 | TRBV11-2 | TGTGCCAGCAGCTTATGGGCTAGCGGGACCACCTACAATGAGCAGTTCTTC | CASSLWASGTTYNEQFF
few | . | TRBJ1-2 | TRBV7-9 | TGTGCCAGCAGTCCCAGGGTCGAGAATGGCTACACCTTC | CASSPRVENGYTF
many | TRBD2 | TRBJ2-5 | TRBV6-1 | TGTGCCAGCAGCCGACTAGCGGGGGACCAAGAGACCCAGTACTTC | CASSRLAGDQETQYF
many | . | TRBJ2-5 | TRBV3-1 | TGTGCCAGCAGCCAAGAGGGGTCCCAGGGGACCCAGTACTTC | CASSQEGSQGTQYF
many | TRBD2 | TRBJ2-3 | TRBV5-6 | TGTGCCAGCAGCTTGAAGTCCCAGCGGGAGTCGGTCACAGATACGCAGTATTTT | CASSLKSQRESVTDTQYF
many | . | TRBJ2-1 | TRBV9 | TGTGCCAGCAGCGTAGTGAGCACAGGGAGCTACAATGAGCAGTTCTTC | CASSVVSTGSYNEQFF
few | . | TRBJ1-3 | TRBV12-3/TRBV12-4 | TGTGCCAGCAGTTTACAGGTTGGAAACACCATATATTTT | CASSLQVGNTIYF
. | . | TRBJ2-5 | TRBV7-9 | TGTGCCAGCAGCTTAGAAGGGGGACAAGAGACCCAGTACTTC | CASSLEGGQETQYF
few | . | TRBJ2-1 | TRBV7-9 | TGTGCCAGCAGCCCATCTACCCTCGGGGATGAGCAGTTCTTC | CASSPSTLGDEQFF
few | . | TRBJ1-1 | TRBV2 | TGTGCCAGCAGTGCCTCGGAGATGAACACTGAAGCTTTCTTT | CASSASEMNTEAFF
few | . | TRBJ2-7 | TRBV13 | TGTGCCAGCAGCTTAGTCGGACAGAACGACGAGCAGTACTTC | CASSLVGQNDEQYF
many | . | TRBJ2-2 | TRBV6-1 | TGTGCCAGCGACGGTGGGCGAACCGGGGAGCTGTTTTTT | CASDGGRTGELFF
. | . | TRBJ1-2 | TRBV20-1 | TGCAGTGCCGATGGAGAACCCCACTATGGCTACACCTTC | CSADGEPHYGYTF
. | . | TRBJ2-6 | TRBV9 | TGTGCCAGCAGCGTGGTGGACGGAAGGGCCAACGTCCTGACTTTC | CASSVVDGRANVLTF
medium-sized | . | TRBJ2-2 | TRBV7-9 | TGTGCCAGCAGCCCCGGGACGGCTACCGGGGAGCTGTTTTTT | CASSPGTATGELFF
few | . | TRBJ2-7 | TRBV5-1 | TGCGCCAGCAGGAATCTAGTAGGATCCTCCGAGCAGTACTTC | CASRNLVGSSEQYF
few | TRBD2 | TRBJ2-2 | TRBV29-1 | TGCAGCGGGGGACTAGCGGGAAAAGAGAACACCGGGGAGCTGTTTTTT | CSGGLAGKENTGELFF
. | TRBD1 | TRBJ2-3 | TRBV29-1 | TGCAGCGCCACCGGACAGGGCTACACATATACGCAGTATTTT | CSATGQGYTYTQYF
few | . | TRBJ1-5 | TRBV18 | TGTGCCAGCTCACCACAGGGTGTATATCAGCCCCAGCATTTT | CASSPQGVYQPQHF
many | TRBD2 | TRBJ2-1 | TRBV9 | TGTGCCAGCACTGTCGGGGGGGGTACCAATGAGCAGTTCTTC | CASTVGGGTNEQFF
many | . | TRBJ2-1 | TRBV14 | TGTGCCAGCAGCCAAACCGGGGCGCCCTCCTACAATGAGCAGTTCTTC | CASSQTGAPSYNEQFF
many | . | TRBJ1-6 | TRBV5-1 | TGCGCCAGCAGCTTCGACAGCAGAAATTCACCCCTCCACTTT | CASSFDSRNSPLHF
few | TRBD2 | TRBJ2-5 | TRBV20-1 | TGCAGTGCCAACCCAACCGGACTAGCGGGACAAGAGACCCAGTACTTC | CSANPTGLAGQETQYF
. | . | TRBJ1-5 | TRBV4-1 | TGCGCCAGCAGCCAGGGAACAGGGCACAATCAGCCCCAGCATTTT | CASSQGTGHNQPQHF